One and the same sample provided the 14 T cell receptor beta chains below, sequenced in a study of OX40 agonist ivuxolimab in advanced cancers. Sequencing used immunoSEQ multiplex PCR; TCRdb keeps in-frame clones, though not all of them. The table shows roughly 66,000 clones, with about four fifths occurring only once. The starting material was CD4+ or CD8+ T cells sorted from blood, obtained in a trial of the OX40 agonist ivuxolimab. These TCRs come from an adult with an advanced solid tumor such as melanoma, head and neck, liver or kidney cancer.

In DNA form, the CDR3 reads TGTGCCTCCGGCGCCATCGATAATTCACCCCTCCACTTT. Protein sequence: CASGAIDNSPLHF. The chain links TRBV5-5 to TRBJ1-6; D remains unclear. This CDR3 spans 13 amino acids. V lost 10 bases and J lost 5, with 13 bases in between. Germline V gene sequence: CDR1 SGHKS, CDR2 YYEKEE (reference sequence).

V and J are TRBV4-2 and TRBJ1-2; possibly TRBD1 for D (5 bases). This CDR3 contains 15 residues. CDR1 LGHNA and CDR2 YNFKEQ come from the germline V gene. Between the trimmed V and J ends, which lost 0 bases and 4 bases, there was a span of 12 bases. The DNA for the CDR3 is TGTGCCAGCAGCCAAGAGGTGCGGGGGGGCTATGGCTACACCTTC. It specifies CASSQEVRGGYGYTF.

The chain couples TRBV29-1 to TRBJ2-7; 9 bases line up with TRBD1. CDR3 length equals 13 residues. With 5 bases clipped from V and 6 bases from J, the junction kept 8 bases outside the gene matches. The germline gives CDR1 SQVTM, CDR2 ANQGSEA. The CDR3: CSVLGQGLAEQYF. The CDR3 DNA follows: TGCAGCGTTTTGGGACAGGGTTTGGCCGAGCAGTACTTC.

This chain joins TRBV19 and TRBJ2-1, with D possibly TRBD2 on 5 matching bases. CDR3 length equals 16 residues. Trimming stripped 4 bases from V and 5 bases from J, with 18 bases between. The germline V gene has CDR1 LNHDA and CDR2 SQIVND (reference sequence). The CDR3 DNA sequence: TGTGCCAGTAGTAACAGCCCTAGCATCCCTCACAATGAGCAGTTCTTC. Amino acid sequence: CASSNSPSIPHNEQFF.

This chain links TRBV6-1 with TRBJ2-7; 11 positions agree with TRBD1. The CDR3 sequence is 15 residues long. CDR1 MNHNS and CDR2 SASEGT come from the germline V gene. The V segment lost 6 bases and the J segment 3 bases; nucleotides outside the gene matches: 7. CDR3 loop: CASSITGTGGYEQYV. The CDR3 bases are TGTGCCAGCAGCATAACCGGGACAGGGGGCTACGAGCAGTACGTC.

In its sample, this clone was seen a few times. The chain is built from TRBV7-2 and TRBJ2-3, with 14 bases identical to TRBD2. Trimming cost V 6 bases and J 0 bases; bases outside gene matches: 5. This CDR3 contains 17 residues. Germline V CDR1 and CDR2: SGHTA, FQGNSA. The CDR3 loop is CASRGTSGSASTDTQYF. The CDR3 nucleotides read TGTGCCAGCAGGGGGACTAGCGGGAGCGCTAGCACAGATACGCAGTATTTT.

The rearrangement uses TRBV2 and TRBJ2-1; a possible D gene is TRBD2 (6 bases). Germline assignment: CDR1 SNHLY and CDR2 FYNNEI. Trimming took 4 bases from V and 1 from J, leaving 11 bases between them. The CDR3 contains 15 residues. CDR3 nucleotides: TGTGCCAGCAGTGTGTATAGCGGATCCTACAATGAGCAGTTCTTC. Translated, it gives CASSVYSGSYNEQFF. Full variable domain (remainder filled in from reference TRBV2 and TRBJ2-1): EPEVTQTPSHQVTQMGQEVILRCVPISNHLYFYWYRQILGQKVEFLVSFYNNEISEKSEIFDDQFSVERPDGSNFTLKIRSTKLEDSAMYFCASSVYSGSYNEQFFGPGTRLTVL.

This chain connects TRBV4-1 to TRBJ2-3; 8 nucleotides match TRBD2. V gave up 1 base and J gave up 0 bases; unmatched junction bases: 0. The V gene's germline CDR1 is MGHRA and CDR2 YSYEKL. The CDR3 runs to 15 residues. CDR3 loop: CASSQVAGSTDTQYF. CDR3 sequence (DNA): TGCGCCAGCAGCCAAGTAGCGGGAAGCACAGATACGCAGTATTTT.

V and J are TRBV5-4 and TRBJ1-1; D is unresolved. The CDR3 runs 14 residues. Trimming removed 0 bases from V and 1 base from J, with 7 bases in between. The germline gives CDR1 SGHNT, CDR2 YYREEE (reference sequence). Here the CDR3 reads CASSLGLGNTEAFF. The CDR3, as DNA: TGTGCCAGCAGCTTGGGATTAGGGAACACTGAAGCTTTCTTT.

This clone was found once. CDR3 nucleotide sequence: TGCGCCAGCAGCCAGGGACTAGCGGTATACAATGAGCAGTTCTTC. It codes for CASSQGLAVYNEQFF. The rearrangement uses TRBV10-2 and TRBJ2-1, with 11 bases lining up with TRBD2. The V segment lost 6 bases and the J segment 4 bases; nucleotides outside the gene matches: 5. This CDR3 spans 15 amino acids. CDR1 and CDR2 from the germline V gene are WSHSY and SAAADI.

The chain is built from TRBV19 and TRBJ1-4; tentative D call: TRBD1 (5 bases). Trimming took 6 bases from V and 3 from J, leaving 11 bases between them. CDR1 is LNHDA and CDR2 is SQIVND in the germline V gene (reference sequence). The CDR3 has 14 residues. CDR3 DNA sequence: TGTGCCAGTAGCAGCAGGGAGGCTAATGAAAAACTGTTTTTT. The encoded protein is CASSSREANEKLFF.

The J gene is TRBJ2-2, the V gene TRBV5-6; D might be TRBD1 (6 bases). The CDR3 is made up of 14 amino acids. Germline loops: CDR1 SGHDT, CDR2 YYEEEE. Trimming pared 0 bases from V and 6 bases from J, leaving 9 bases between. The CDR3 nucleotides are TGTGCCAGCAGCTTGGTACAGGGCCCCGGGGAGCTGTTTTTT. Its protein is CASSLVQGPGELFF.

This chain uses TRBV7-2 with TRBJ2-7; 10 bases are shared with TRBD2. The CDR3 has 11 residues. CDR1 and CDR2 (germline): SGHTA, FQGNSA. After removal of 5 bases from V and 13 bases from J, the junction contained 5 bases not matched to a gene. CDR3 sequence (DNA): TGTGCCAGCAGCCCAGGGACTAGCGTATACGTC. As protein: CASSPGTSVYV.

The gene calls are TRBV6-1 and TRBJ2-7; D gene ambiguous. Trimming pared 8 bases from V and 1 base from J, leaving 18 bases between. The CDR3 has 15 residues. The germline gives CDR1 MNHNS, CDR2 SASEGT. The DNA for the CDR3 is TGTGCCAGCTCTCGTTCGGACGGACCATCCTACGAGCAGTACGTC. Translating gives CASSRSDGPSYEQYV.